These 32 T cell receptor beta chains originate from one sample sequenced in a study of T cell changes during pregnancy in multiple sclerosis. Data came from immunoSEQ multiplex PCR; TCRdb stores just in-frame clones and leaves some out. The sample carries some 80,000 clones, more than 80% recorded once. Sample: peripheral blood, taken in the first trimester of pregnancy. All receptors come from a female donor in good health, enrolled as a control in a pregnancy study.

This clone was found once. The V and J genes are TRBV23-1 and TRBJ2-7, with D maybe TRBD2 (6 bases). TRBV23-1 carries the ORF label, with uncertain function. Trimming cost V 1 base and J 2 bases, with 9 bases left between them. This CDR3 spans 14 amino acids. The CDR3 sequence: CASSQWGGTYEQYF. Here the CDR3 DNA reads TGCGCCAGCAGTCAATGGGGAGGCACCTACGAGCAGTACTTC.

The rearrangement links TRBV7-9 to TRBJ2-1; the D is unclear. The V gene lost 5 bases and the J gene lost 7 bases, with 9 bases spanning the gap. The germline gives CDR1 SEHNR, CDR2 FQNEAQ (reference sequence). The CDR3 runs to 12 residues. CDR3 nucleotide sequence: TGTGCCAGCAGCCGTCTTAAAAATGAGCAGTTCTTC. Protein: CASSRLKNEQFF.

The chain combines TRBV25-1 with TRBJ1-5, with 7 bases identical to TRBD1. CDR1 MGHDK and CDR2 SYGVNS come from the germline V gene. Losses at the gene ends were 3 bases for V and 2 bases for J; bases not matched to a gene: 1. The CDR3 extends over 14 amino acids. The DNA for the CDR3 is TGTGCCAGCAGTGACGACAGGGGCAATCAGCCCCAGCATTTT. This sequence encodes CASSDDRGNQPQHF.

The chain uses TRBV7-6 and TRBJ2-7, with 8 bases aligning to TRBD1. The V segment lost 6 bases and the J segment 4 bases; nucleotides outside the gene matches: 8. This CDR3 has 14 amino acids. The germline V gene encodes CDR1 SGHVS and CDR2 FNYEAQ. As DNA, the CDR3 is TGTGCCAGCAGTTATGACAGGGGTGGGTACGAGCAGTACTTC. This encodes CASSYDRGGYEQYF.

This chain joins TRBV25-1 and TRBJ2-3, with 8 bases that match TRBD1. Germline values: CDR1 MGHDK, CDR2 SYGVNS. The CDR3 runs 16 residues. With V trimmed by 2 bases and J by 5 bases, 9 bases remained unmatched. CDR3 nucleotide sequence: TGTGCCAGCAGTGAAGTCGGCAGGGGGCGTCAAGATACGCAGTATTTT. It yields the protein CASSEVGRGRQDTQYF.

V is TRBV11-2 and J is TRBJ1-1, with 7 bases that match TRBD1. CDR3 size: 14 residues. The germline V gene has CDR1 SGHAT and CDR2 FQNNGV. The V segment lost 6 bases and the J segment 1 base; nucleotides outside the gene matches: 5. The CDR3 region is CASRLTGSNTEAFF. The CDR3 DNA sequence: TGTGCCAGCAGATTGACAGGGTCGAACACTGAAGCTTTCTTT.

The chain couples TRBV2 to TRBJ1-2; 8 bases align to TRBD1. This CDR3 region has 15 residues. CDR1 and CDR2 (germline): SNHLY, FYNNEI. Unmatched junction bases numbered 9, after V lost 4 bases and J lost 5 bases. The chain's CDR3 is CASSVTLQGVYGYTF. CDR3 nucleotides: TGTGCCAGCAGTGTGACCTTACAGGGGGTATATGGCTACACCTTC.

The CDR3 loop is CASERGRGETQYF. CDR3 coding DNA: TGTGCCAGCGAACGAGGGCGCGGGGAGACCCAGTACTTC. The chain uses TRBV6-5 and TRBJ2-5; the D gene is possibly TRBD2 (5 bases). The germline V and J ends were trimmed by 8 bases and 5 bases, with 15 bases remaining between them. The V gene's germline CDR1 is MNHEY and CDR2 SVGAGI. The CDR3 totals 13 residues.

This clone was observed a single time. The chain employs TRBV7-9 and TRBJ1-1; D may be TRBD1 (5 bases). Germline CDR1 SEHNR, CDR2 FQNEAQ (reference sequence). Between the trimmed V and J ends, which lost 5 bases and 3 bases, there was a span of 10 bases. The CDR3 has 13 residues. The DNA for the CDR3 is TGTGCCAGCAGCAGGGGTATTGACACTGAAGCTTTCTTT. Residues: CASSRGIDTEAFF.

This chain joins TRBV7-9 and TRBJ1-6; 9 nucleotides line up with TRBD1. This CDR3 contains 17 residues. After removal of 7 bases from V and 6 bases from J, the junction contained 13 bases not matched to a gene. Germline V lookup: CDR1 SEHNR, CDR2 FQNEAQ (reference sequence). CDR3 amino acids: CASKKTGTGTTNSPLHF. CDR3 DNA: TGTGCCAGCAAAAAAACCGGGACAGGGACAACTAATTCACCCCTCCACTTT.

The chain employs TRBV7-2 and TRBJ2-7, with 8 bases lining up with TRBD1. The CDR3 extends over 15 amino acids. The germline gives CDR1 SGHTA, CDR2 FQGNSA. The J segment lost 3 bases and the V segment lost 7 bases, leaving 11 bases of the junction unmatched. CDR3 DNA sequence: TGTGCCAGCACCCCGAACCGGGACAGGCTCTACGAGCAGTACTTC. This sequence encodes CASTPNRDRLYEQYF.

The chain uses TRBV5-6 and TRBJ1-1; D is possibly TRBD1 (5 bases). CDR3 length equals 18 residues. Trimming pared 0 bases from V and 0 bases from J, leaving 18 bases between. Germline V gene data show CDR1 as SGHDT and CDR2 as YYEEEE. As DNA, the CDR3 is TGTGCCAGCAGCTTGGCCCCCGCGGGACGACTCATGAACACTGAAGCTTTCTTT. It codes for CASSLAPAGRLMNTEAFF.

CDR3 residues: CASSGTGGRGDEQFF. In DNA form, the CDR3 reads TGTGCCAGCAGCGGGACCGGGGGCCGGGGGGATGAGCAGTTCTTC. The rearrangement uses TRBV5-4 and TRBJ2-1; tentative D call: TRBD2 (7 bases). V was clipped by 4 bases and J by 8 bases, with 19 bases between them. The CDR3 is 15 amino acids. Germline CDR1 reads SGHNT; CDR2 reads YYREEE (reference sequence).

The chain joins TRBV5-1 to TRBJ2-7, with 13 bases lining up with TRBD2. The J segment lost 3 bases and the V segment lost 4 bases, leaving 7 bases of the junction unmatched. The CDR3 length is 16 residues. Per the germline V gene, CDR1 is SGHRS and CDR2 is YFSETQ. As DNA, the CDR3 is TGCGCCAGCAGCCCCTCACTAGCGGGAGGGATCTACGAGCAGTACTTC. This encodes CASSPSLAGGIYEQYF.

The V call is TRBV19, the J call TRBJ1-5, with 9 bases matching TRBD1. J lost 3 bases, V lost 5 bases, and 5 bases had no gene match. This CDR3 has 15 amino acids. CDR1 and CDR2 (germline): LNHDA, SQIVND (reference sequence). The DNA of the CDR3 is TGTGCCAGTAGTGGGGGACAGGGCTTCAATCAGCCCCAGCATTTT. This translates into CASSGGQGFNQPQHF. Full variable domain (remainder filled in from reference TRBV19 and TRBJ1-5): DGGITQSPKYLFRKEGQNVTLSCEQNLNHDAMYWYRQDPGQGLRLIYYSQIVNDFQKGDIAEGYSVSREKKESFPLTVTSAQKNPTAFYLCASSGGQGFNQPQHFGDGTRLSIL.

This clone appeared a few times. The rearrangement joins TRBV27 to TRBJ1-6; D might be TRBD1 (6 bases). This CDR3 spans 18 amino acids. Trimming removed 7 bases from V and 2 bases from J, with 21 bases in between. Germline V CDR1 and CDR2: MNHEY, SMNVEV (reference sequence). The CDR3 reads CASTMDPRGGTYNSPLHF. DNA for the CDR3: TGTGCCAGCACAATGGATCCGAGAGGGGGAACCTATAATTCACCCCTCCACTTT.

This chain links TRBV11-2 with TRBJ1-1, with D maybe TRBD1 (6 bases). This CDR3 spans 16 amino acids. Germline lookup yields CDR1 SGHAT and CDR2 FQNNGV. V lost 3 bases and J 4 bases, leaving 18 bases between the germline ends. The chain's CDR3 is CASSFTVGGTVTEAFF. The DNA of the CDR3 is TGTGCCAGCAGCTTCACAGTAGGGGGTACCGTCACTGAAGCTTTCTTT.

A word on this clone: The junction shows a germline mismatch at one end, possibly a read error. The chain combines TRBV28 with TRBJ1-3, with D possibly being TRBD1 (5 bases). This CDR3 has 15 residues. Germline V gene lookup returns CDR1 MDHEN and CDR2 SYDVKM. CDR3 DNA: TGTGCCAGCAGTTCCCCGGCAGGGCCTGGGAACACCATATATTTT. This gives the protein CASSSPAGPGNTIYF. Filled out from reference TRBV28 and TRBJ1-3, the complete variable domain reads DVKVTQSSRYLVKRTGEKVFLECVQDMDHENMFWYRQDPGLGLRLIYFSYDVKMKEKGDIPEGYSVSREKKERFSLILESASTNQTSMYLCASSSPAGPGNTIYFGEGSWLTVV.

This chain links TRBV6-5 with TRBJ1-3, with 7 bases aligning to TRBD1. V lost 6 bases, J lost 0 bases, and 5 bases stayed unmatched. Germline V gene sequence: CDR1 MNHEY, CDR2 SVGAGI. The CDR3 is 15 residues long. The chain's CDR3 is CASRLGGHSGNTIYF. The CDR3 region has the DNA TGTGCCAGCAGATTAGGGGGCCACTCTGGAAACACCATATATTTT.

This chain connects TRBV6-6 to TRBJ2-1, with D possibly TRBD1 on 5 matching bases. The ends were cut back, 5 bases at V and 8 bases at J, with 19 bases in the middle. The CDR3 totals 15 residues. Germline values: CDR1 MNHNY, CDR2 SVGAGI (reference sequence). The CDR3 coding sequence is TGTGCCAGCAGTACTTCCAGGGTTCTTGGCGATGAGCAGTTCTTC. Protein product: CASSTSRVLGDEQFF.

This rearrangement joins TRBV30 to TRBJ2-4; a weak D match, TRBD1 (5 bases). The CDR3 loop spans 11 amino acids. CDR1 and CDR2 from the germline V gene are GTSNPN and SVGIG (reference sequence). Trimming took 5 bases from V and 9 from J, leaving 11 bases between them. The DNA for the CDR3 is TGTGCCTGGTTACTTCAGGGCATTCAGTACTTC. This sequence encodes CAWLLQGIQYF.

Only one count was recorded for this clone. This same CDR3 is encoded by further DNA sequences in the sample. The gene calls are TRBV5-1 and TRBJ1-1; 7 bases map to TRBD1. CDR1 and CDR2 from the germline V gene are SGHRS and YFSETQ. Trimming cost V 3 bases and J 5 bases; bases outside gene matches: 7. CDR3 length: 14 residues. CDR3 bases: TGCGCCAGCAGCTCCCGGACAGGAGGGACTGAAGCTTTCTTT. It translates to CASSSRTGGTEAFF.

This chain's CDR3 is CASSVLTGVTYEQYF. The CDR3 DNA follows: TGTGCCAGCAGTGTTCTGACCGGGGTTACCTACGAGCAGTACTTC. This chain connects TRBV6-5 to TRBJ2-7, with D perhaps matching TRBD2 (5 bases). CDR3 size: 15 residues. Germline lookup yields CDR1 MNHEY and CDR2 SVGAGI. Trimming shortened V by 5 bases and J by 2 bases, and 16 bases separated the two germline ends.

The chain couples TRBV5-1 to TRBJ2-1, with 10 bases aligning to TRBD2. The CDR3 extends over 17 amino acids. CDR1 is SGHRS, CDR2 YFSETQ, per germline. V lost 2 bases, J lost 5 bases, and 10 bases stayed unmatched. The CDR3 loop is CASSLGILAGLDNEQFF. As DNA, the CDR3 is TGCGCCAGCAGCTTAGGTATACTAGCGGGGTTAGACAATGAGCAGTTCTTC.

The chain links TRBV19 to TRBJ2-2; TRBD1 matches 9 bases. V was clipped by 3 bases and J by 4 bases; unmatched bases: 3. This CDR3 contains 15 residues. Germline values: CDR1 LNHDA, CDR2 SQIVND (reference sequence). The CDR3 bases are TGTGCCAGTAGTATTCGGGACAGGGCCACCGGGGAGCTGTTTTTT. Its protein product is CASSIRDRATGELFF.

The table lists this clone with a few counts. The chain employs TRBV7-9 and TRBJ1-1; no clear D gene. With 9 bases removed from V and 1 base from J, the gap between germline ends came to 6 bases. Germline V lookup: CDR1 SEHNR, CDR2 FQNEAQ (reference sequence). The CDR3 runs to 11 residues. As DNA, the CDR3 is TGTGCCAGTACAGAGAACACTGAAGCTTTCTTT. Protein product: CASTENTEAFF.

The chain has TRBV15 and TRBJ2-5, with 11 bases identical to TRBD2. V was pared by 5 bases and J by 2 bases, with 4 bases of the junction left unmatched. The CDR3 is 15 amino acids. Per germline, CDR1 LNHNV and CDR2 YYDKDF (reference sequence). CDR3 loop: CATSPSGRLQETQYF. Here the CDR3 DNA reads TGTGCCACCAGCCCTAGCGGGAGGCTGCAAGAGACCCAGTACTTC.

The rearrangement joins TRBV6-5 to TRBJ1-1; TRBD1 aligns across 7 bases. CDR3 length equals 15 residues. Trimming removed 6 bases from V and 0 bases from J; junction bases left unmatched: 7. Germline CDR1 is MNHEY and CDR2 is SVGAGI. The CDR3 DNA sequence: TGTGCCAGCAGCCGCGGGACAGCTGTGAACACTGAAGCTTTCTTT. This sequence encodes CASSRGTAVNTEAFF.

The chain recombines TRBV4-2 with TRBJ2-1, with D maybe TRBD1 (6 bases). Germline V gene sequence: CDR1 LGHNA, CDR2 YNFKEQ. Trimming removed 4 bases at V and 10 bases at J, with 26 bases between. The CDR3 sequence is 17 residues long. The CDR3: CASSPEGIPGDIGEQFF. The CDR3 DNA follows: TGTGCCAGCAGCCCAGAGGGTATTCCAGGGGATATCGGGGAGCAGTTCTTC.

V usage is TRBV6-5 and J usage is TRBJ2-1; TRBD2 agrees at 7 bases. There are 11 residues in the CDR3. Per the germline V gene, CDR1 is MNHEY and CDR2 is SVGAGI. V lost 8 bases to trimming and J lost 12 bases; unmatched junction nucleotides: 7. CDR3 DNA sequence: TGTGCCAGCGGGAGGGACGGGGGGCAGTTCTTC. Residues: CASGRDGGQFF.

The chain uses TRBV5-1 and TRBJ2-1; 9 bases line up with TRBD1. The CDR3 is made up of 16 amino acids. V lost 3 bases, J lost 7 bases, and 11 bases stayed unmatched. Looked up from germline, CDR1 is SGHRS and CDR2 is YFSETQ. In DNA form, the CDR3 reads TGCGCCAGCAGCTCTCACCGGGACAGGGTCTCGAATGAGCAGTTCTTC. It codes for CASSSHRDRVSNEQFF.

V usage is TRBV5-1 and J usage is TRBJ1-2; 7 bases are a match to TRBD1. From germline, CDR1 is SGHRS and CDR2 YFSETQ. The CDR3 covers 14 residues. The J segment lost 3 bases and the V segment lost 2 bases, leaving 4 bases of the junction unmatched. The DNA of the CDR3 is TGCGCCAGCAGCTTCCAGGGGGGCGACTATGGCTACACCTTC. Translating it yields CASSFQGGDYGYTF.